This TCR beta chain comes out of a study of cytomegalovirus exposure and HLA in healthy donors. Study observations and caveats: In a later analysis, HLA-C alleles had the fewest associated TCRs, DRB1 alleles the most. In a later analysis, parvovirus B19, influenza, CMV and Epstein-Barr virus appeared linked to several top co-occurrence clusters. TCR beta chains numbering some 160 were designated cytomegalovirus-associated.

Regarding this clone: Its antigen is unknown.

The study ran its PCR with 60 Vbeta and 13 Jbeta primers. This table comes from immunoSEQ multiplex PCR, and its TCRdb copy is limited to in-frame clones, with some not included. This sample has 95,000 to 100,000 clones; 60% to 75% occur once, and the top ten carry approximately 2%. The CDR3 consists of 19 residues. CDR1 is LNHDA, CDR2 SQIVND, per germline (reference sequence). Trimming cost V 3 bases and J 0 bases; bases outside gene matches: 10. The V and J genes are TRBV19 and TRBJ2-3; 12 positions match TRBD2. The sequencing input was PBMCs. This TCR came from a woman aged 40-49 years in good health and CMV-seronegative. CDR3 amino acids: CASSIPLAGGPFSTDTQYF. The CDR3 DNA follows: TGTGCCAGTAGTATCCCCCTAGCGGGAGGGCCATTTAGCACAGATACGCAGTATTTT.